These 23 T cell receptor beta chains originate from one sample sequenced in a study of CD8+ T cells in alopecia areata. The authors extracted RNA and reverse transcribed it into cDNA as the sequencing template. Sequencing was performed with immunoSEQ multiplex PCR; in TCRdb, only in-frame clones are kept and a portion is missing. The table records about 160,000 clones, about three fifths of them present only once. The treatment is: oral pan-JAK inhibitor, 5-10 mg twice daily. The starting material was CD4+ T cells sorted from blood, obtained at week 4, from a patient treated with tofacitinib. All receptors come from a human donor with alopecia areata.

The V call is TRBV7-2, the J call TRBJ1-3; no firm D call. CDR1 is SGHTA and CDR2 is FQGNSA in the germline V gene. Trimming left V 2 bases short and J 0 bases short, with 5 bases between. CDR3 length: 14 residues. CDR3 sequence (DNA): TGTGCCAGCAGCTTATATGGCTCTGGAAACACCATATATTTT. Translation: CASSLYGSGNTIYF.

The chain links TRBV5-1 to TRBJ2-7; 9 positions match TRBD2. CDR3 size: 15 residues. V was pared by 5 bases and J by 0 bases, with 6 bases of the junction left unmatched. CDR1 is SGHRS and CDR2 is YFSETQ in the germline V gene. In nucleotides, the CDR3 is TGCGCCAGCAGTGCTCCTAGCGGGGCCTCCTACGAGCAGTACTTC. Amino acids: CASSAPSGASYEQYF.

The chain combines TRBV4-2 with TRBJ1-5; D uncertain. The V end was cut by 0 bases, the J end by 0 bases, with 9 bases between. Germline values: CDR1 LGHNA, CDR2 YNFKEQ. CDR3 size: 16 residues. In DNA, the CDR3 is TGTGCCAGCAGCCAAGATAGGGCATATAGCAATCAGCCCCAGCATTTT. It specifies CASSQDRAYSNQPQHF.

This chain joins TRBV9 and TRBJ2-6, with D perhaps matching TRBD2 (5 bases). V lost 0 bases and J lost 0, with 10 bases in between. CDR1 and CDR2 from the germline V gene are SGDLS and YYNGEE. The CDR3 has 17 residues. This CDR3 is CASSVADGGSGANVLTF. In DNA form, the CDR3 reads TGTGCCAGCAGCGTAGCGGACGGAGGCTCTGGGGCCAACGTCCTGACTTTC.

This rearrangement joins TRBV19 to TRBJ2-1; possibly TRBD1 or TRBD2 for D (5 bases each). The CDR3 spans 13 residues. Germline V gene sequence: CDR1 LNHDA, CDR2 SQIVND (reference sequence). The V and J ends lost 6 bases and 2 bases respectively, with 8 bases between them. Here the CDR3 reads CASRGVTYNEQFF. The CDR3 nucleotides read TGTGCCAGTAGGGGGGTTACCTACAATGAGCAGTTCTTC. Looking up the rest from reference TRBV19 and TRBJ2-1 gives the full variable domain: DGGITQSPKYLFRKEGQNVTLSCEQNLNHDAMYWYRQDPGQGLRLIYYSQIVNDFQKGDIAEGYSVSREKKESFPLTVTSAQKNPTAFYLCASRGVTYNEQFFGPGTRLTVL.

The chain is built from TRBV29-1 and TRBJ2-5; D unresolved. Germline V gives CDR1 SQVTM, CDR2 ANQGSEA. The ends were cut back, 4 bases at V and 5 bases at J, with 11 bases in the middle. This CDR3 region has 12 residues. The CDR3 DNA reads as TGCAGCGTTGTGGGGATAGAGGAGACCCAGTACTTC. Translation: CSVVGIEETQYF.

The gene calls are TRBV11-2 and TRBJ2-5; D unclear. The germline V gene has CDR1 SGHAT and CDR2 FQNNGV. V was clipped by 2 bases and J by 2 bases, with 12 bases between them. This CDR3 comprises 15 residues. CDR3 in amino acids: CASSLRSRPQETQYF. The CDR3, as DNA: TGTGCCAGCAGCTTAAGGTCAAGACCTCAAGAGACCCAGTACTTC.

This chain joins TRBV7-9 and TRBJ2-1; no clear D gene. The germline gives CDR1 SEHNR, CDR2 FQNEAQ (reference sequence). The V end was cut by 7 bases, the J end by 5 bases, with 12 bases between. This CDR3 is 13 amino acids long. The CDR3: CASTRAADNEQFF. CDR3 sequence (DNA): TGTGCCAGCACCCGTGCGGCAGACAATGAGCAGTTCTTC.

There are a few counts of this clone. This rearrangement joins TRBV30 to TRBJ2-3; TRBD2 is a possible D gene (6 bases). V lost 5 bases and J 0 bases, leaving 12 bases between the germline ends. Germline assignment: CDR1 GTSNPN and CDR2 SVGIG (reference sequence). The CDR3 length is 14 residues. In DNA, the CDR3 is TGTGCCTGGGATAGCGGAACTAGCACAGATACGCAGTATTTT. Its translation: CAWDSGTSTDTQYF.

The CDR3, as DNA: TGTGCCAGCAGCTTAGAGGGGTGGTCTCGGGGCACAGATACGCAGTATTTT. Translated: CASSLEGWSRGTDTQYF. The J gene is TRBJ2-3, the V gene TRBV7-8; the D gene is possibly TRBD1 (5 bases). V was pared by 1 base and J by 1 base, with 15 bases between. This CDR3 comprises 17 residues. Germline lookup yields CDR1 SGHVS and CDR2 FQNEAQ.

This clone appeared a few times. The gene calls are TRBV2 and TRBJ2-7; D ambiguous. The CDR3 runs 14 residues. Germline V gives CDR1 SNHLY, CDR2 FYNNEI. V lost 6 bases and J 2 bases, leaving 14 bases between the germline ends. CDR3 in DNA: TGTGCCAGCAGGCCGAGGCAGGACCCCTACGAGCAGTACTTC. Translation: CASRPRQDPYEQYF.

There are a few counts of this clone. The chain uses TRBV5-1 and TRBJ2-7, with a tentative D call TRBD2 (6 bases). This CDR3 spans 15 amino acids. Per the germline V gene, CDR1 is SGHRS and CDR2 is YFSETQ. The ends were cut back, 8 bases at V and 0 bases at J, with 18 bases in the middle. The CDR3, as DNA: TGCGCCAGTTCCGGGACTGGCGGCCGCTCCTACGAGCAGTACTTC. Its translation: CASSGTGGRSYEQYF. The full variable domain, in which reference TRBV5-1 and TRBJ2-7 provide the parts outside the CDR3, is KAGVTQTPRYLIKTRGQQVTLSCSPISGHRSVSWYQQTPGQGLQFLFEYFSETQRNKGNFPGRFSGRQFSNSRSEMNVSTLELGDSALYLCASSGTGGRSYEQYFGPGTRLTVT.

The gene calls are TRBV30 and TRBJ2-1, with D perhaps given as TRBD1 or TRBD2 (5 bases each). CDR3 length: 14 amino acids. V was cut by 0 bases and J by 2 bases, with 8 bases left in between. CDR1 and CDR2 (germline): GTSNPN, SVGIG (reference sequence). This CDR3 reads CAWSVGVAYNEQFF. In DNA, the CDR3 is TGTGCCTGGAGTGTGGGGGTAGCCTACAATGAGCAGTTCTTC.

The chain has TRBV4-1 and TRBJ2-5, with 7 positions matching TRBD2. The CDR3 length is 13 residues. The germline V gene has CDR1 MGHRA and CDR2 YSYEKL. V lost 4 bases to trimming and J lost 4 bases; unmatched junction nucleotides: 3. DNA of the CDR3: TGCGCCAGCAGCCGAGGACTAGGAGAGACCCAGTACTTC. Its protein product is CASSRGLGETQYF.

The chain has TRBV6-6 and TRBJ2-1, with 9 bases lining up with TRBD2. The V segment lost 6 bases and the J segment 4 bases; nucleotides outside the gene matches: 7. The CDR3 consists of 15 residues. Germline CDR1 and CDR2: MNHNY and SVGAGI (reference sequence). The CDR3 protein is CASRSSGGIYNEQFF. CDR3 bases: TGTGCCAGCAGATCCAGCGGGGGGATTTACAATGAGCAGTTCTTC.

V is TRBV29-1 and J is TRBJ1-2; D call uncertain. The V end lost 2 bases, the J end lost 7 bases, and 11 bases lay between the germline ends. Germline loops: CDR1 SQVTM, CDR2 ANQGSEA. The CDR3 sequence is 12 residues long. The chain's CDR3 is CSVERQLGGYTF. CDR3 nucleotide sequence: TGCAGCGTTGAAAGGCAGCTCGGTGGCTACACCTTC.

This clone was detected only once. The chain combines TRBV19 with TRBJ1-2; 8 positions agree with TRBD1. Germline CDR1 reads LNHDA; CDR2 reads SQIVND (reference sequence). The V segment lost 10 bases and the J segment 5 bases; nucleotides outside the gene matches: 15. The CDR3 totals 15 residues. The CDR3 reads CATSHTYRGVYGYTF. The DNA for the CDR3 is TGTGCCACCTCCCATACGTACAGGGGGGTGTATGGCTACACCTTC.

This clone has only one observation. The J gene is TRBJ1-1, the V gene TRBV29-1; D gene uncertain. Germline CDR1 reads SQVTM; CDR2 reads ANQGSEA. The V gene lost 6 bases and the J gene lost 0 bases, with 11 bases spanning the gap. The CDR3 is made up of 13 amino acids. CDR3 residues: CSVSPGLNTEAFF. CDR3 DNA: TGCAGCGTCTCGCCGGGCCTGAACACTGAAGCTTTCTTT.

V usage is TRBV7-2 and J usage is TRBJ2-7; 7 nucleotides align to TRBD1. The CDR3 is 15 amino acids. Germline trimming cut 2 bases from V and 2 bases from J; bases unmatched to any gene: 6. The germline V gene encodes CDR1 SGHTA and CDR2 FQGNSA. Here the CDR3 reads CASSLIQGKTYEQYF. In DNA form, the CDR3 reads TGTGCCAGCAGCTTAATACAGGGGAAAACCTACGAGCAGTACTTC.

The table lists this clone with a few counts. The chain links TRBV6-5 to TRBJ1-1, with no clear D. V was cut by 0 bases and J by 2 bases, with 13 bases left in between. The CDR3 consists of 16 residues. Germline V gives CDR1 MNHEY, CDR2 SVGAGI. The CDR3 here is CASSYSRVLDNTEAFF. In DNA form, the CDR3 reads TGTGCCAGCAGTTACTCGAGGGTCTTGGATAACACTGAAGCTTTCTTT.

This sequence joins TRBV30 and TRBJ2-2, with TRBD1 identical over 8 bases. Germline CDR1 reads GTSNPN; CDR2 reads SVGIG (reference sequence). CDR3 length equals 17 residues. V lost 3 bases to trimming and J lost 4 bases; unmatched junction nucleotides: 13. CDR3 sequence reads: CAWSPPARGRFTGELFF. In DNA, the CDR3 is TGTGCCTGGAGCCCGCCCGCCAGGGGGCGGTTCACCGGGGAGCTGTTTTTT.

Concerning this clone itself: This sample also contains other DNA sequences that code for the same CDR3. This rearrangement joins TRBV30 to TRBJ2-7; TRBD1 matches 8 bases. V shed 5 bases and J 4 bases; nucleotides not matched to a gene: 4. This CDR3 is built from 12 residues. CDR1 is GTSNPN and CDR2 is SVGIG in the germline V gene (reference sequence). CDR3 residues: CAWAGGSYEQYF. For the CDR3, the DNA is TGTGCCTGGGCAGGGGGCAGTTACGAGCAGTACTTC.

The chain combines TRBV30 with TRBJ2-1, with 10 bases fitting TRBD2. The ends lost 3 bases at V and 5 bases at J; junction bases unmatched: 4. The CDR3 is made up of 14 amino acids. From germline, CDR1 is GTSNPN and CDR2 SVGIG (reference sequence). In DNA form, the CDR3 reads TGTGCCTGGAGGCGTAGCGGGGGGAACAATGAGCAGTTCTTC. Its protein is CAWRRSGGNNEQFF.